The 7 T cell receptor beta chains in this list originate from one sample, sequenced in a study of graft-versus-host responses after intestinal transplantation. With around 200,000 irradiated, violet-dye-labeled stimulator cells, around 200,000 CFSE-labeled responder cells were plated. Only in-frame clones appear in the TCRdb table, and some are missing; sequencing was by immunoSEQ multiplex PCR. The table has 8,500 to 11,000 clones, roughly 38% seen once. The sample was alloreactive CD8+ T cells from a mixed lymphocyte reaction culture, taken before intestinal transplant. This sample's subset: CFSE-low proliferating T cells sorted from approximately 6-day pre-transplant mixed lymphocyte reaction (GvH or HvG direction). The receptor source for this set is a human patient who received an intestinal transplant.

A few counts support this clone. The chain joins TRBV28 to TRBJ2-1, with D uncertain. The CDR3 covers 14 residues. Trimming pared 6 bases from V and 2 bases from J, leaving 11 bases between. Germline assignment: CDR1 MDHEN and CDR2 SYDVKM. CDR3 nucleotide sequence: TGTGCCAGCAGCCCCAGGTCTACCTACAATGAGCAGTTCTTC. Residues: CASSPRSTYNEQFF.

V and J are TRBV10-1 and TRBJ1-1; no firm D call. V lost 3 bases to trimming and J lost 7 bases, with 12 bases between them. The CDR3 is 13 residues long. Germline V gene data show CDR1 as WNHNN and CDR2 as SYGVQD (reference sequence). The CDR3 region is CASSEGGCFEAFF. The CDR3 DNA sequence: TGCGCCAGCAGTGAAGGAGGATGTTTTGAAGCTTTCTTT.

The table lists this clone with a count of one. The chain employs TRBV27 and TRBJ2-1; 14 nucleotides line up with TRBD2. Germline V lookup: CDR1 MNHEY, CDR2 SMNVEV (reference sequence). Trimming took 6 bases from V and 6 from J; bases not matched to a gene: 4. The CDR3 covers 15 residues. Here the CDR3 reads CASSRLAGGPNEQFF. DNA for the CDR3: TGTGCCAGCAGCCGACTAGCGGGAGGGCCCAATGAGCAGTTCTTC.

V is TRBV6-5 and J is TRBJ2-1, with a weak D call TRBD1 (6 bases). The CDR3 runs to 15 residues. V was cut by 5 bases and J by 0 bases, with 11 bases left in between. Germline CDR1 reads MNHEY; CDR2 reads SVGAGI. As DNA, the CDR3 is TGTGCCAGCAGTCGGGACATGAGCTCCTACAATGAGCAGTTCTTC. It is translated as CASSRDMSSYNEQFF.

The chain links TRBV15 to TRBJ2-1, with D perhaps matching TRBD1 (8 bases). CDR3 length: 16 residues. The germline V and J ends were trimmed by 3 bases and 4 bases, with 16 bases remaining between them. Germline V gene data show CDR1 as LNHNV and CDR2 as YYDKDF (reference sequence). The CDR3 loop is CATSRITGGAYNEQFF. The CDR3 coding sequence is TGTGCCACCAGCAGGATAACAGGGGGGGCATACAATGAGCAGTTCTTC.

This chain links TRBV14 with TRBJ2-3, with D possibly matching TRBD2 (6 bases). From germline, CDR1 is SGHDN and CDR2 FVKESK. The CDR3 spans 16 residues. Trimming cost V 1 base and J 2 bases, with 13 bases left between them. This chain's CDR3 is CASSQVQAGYTDTQYF. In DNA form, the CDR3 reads TGTGCCAGCAGCCAAGTACAAGCGGGTTACACAGATACGCAGTATTTT.

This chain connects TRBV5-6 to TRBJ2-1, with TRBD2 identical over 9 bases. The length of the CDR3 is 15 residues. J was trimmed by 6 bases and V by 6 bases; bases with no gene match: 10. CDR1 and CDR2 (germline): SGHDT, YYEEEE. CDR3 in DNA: TGTGCCAGCACCTTCGGGACTAGCTTATCCAATGAGCAGTTCTTC. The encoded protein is CASTFGTSLSNEQFF.